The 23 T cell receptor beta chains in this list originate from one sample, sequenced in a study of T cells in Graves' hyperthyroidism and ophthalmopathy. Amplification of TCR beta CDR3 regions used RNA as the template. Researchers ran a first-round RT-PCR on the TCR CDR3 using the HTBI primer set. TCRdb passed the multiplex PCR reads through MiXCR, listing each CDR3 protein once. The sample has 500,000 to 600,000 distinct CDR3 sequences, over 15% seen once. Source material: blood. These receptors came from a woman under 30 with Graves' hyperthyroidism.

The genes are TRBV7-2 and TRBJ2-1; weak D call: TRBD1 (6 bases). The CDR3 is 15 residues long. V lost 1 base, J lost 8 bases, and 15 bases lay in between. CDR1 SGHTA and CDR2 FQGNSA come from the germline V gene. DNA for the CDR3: TGTGCCAGCAGCTTAGTAGGCAGGGGAGTGGATGAGCAGTTCTTC. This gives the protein CASSLVGRGVDEQFF.

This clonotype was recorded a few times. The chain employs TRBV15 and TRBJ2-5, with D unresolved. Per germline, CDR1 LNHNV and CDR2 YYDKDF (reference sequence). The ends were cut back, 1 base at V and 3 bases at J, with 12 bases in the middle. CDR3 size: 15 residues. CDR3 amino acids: CATSRVGWKKETQYF. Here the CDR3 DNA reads TGTGCCACCAGCAGAGTGGGGTGGAAGAAAGAGACCCAGTACTTC.

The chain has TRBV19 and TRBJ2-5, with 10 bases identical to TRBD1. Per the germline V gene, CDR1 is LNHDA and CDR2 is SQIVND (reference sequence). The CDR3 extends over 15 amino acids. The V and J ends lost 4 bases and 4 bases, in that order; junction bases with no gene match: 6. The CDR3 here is CASSTQTGGLETQYF. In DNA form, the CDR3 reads TGTGCCAGTAGTACCCAGACAGGGGGCTTAGAGACCCAGTACTTC.

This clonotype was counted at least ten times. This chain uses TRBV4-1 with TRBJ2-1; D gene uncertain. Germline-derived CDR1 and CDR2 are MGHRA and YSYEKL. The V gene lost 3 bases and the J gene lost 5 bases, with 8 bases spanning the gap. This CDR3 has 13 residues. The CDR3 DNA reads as TGCGCCAGCAGCCAGATTTGGGACAATGAGCAGTTCTTC. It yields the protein CASSQIWDNEQFF.

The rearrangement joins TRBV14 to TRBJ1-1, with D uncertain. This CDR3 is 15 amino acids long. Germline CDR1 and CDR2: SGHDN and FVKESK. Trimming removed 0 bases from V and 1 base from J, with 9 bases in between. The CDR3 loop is CASSQDLVPNTEAFF. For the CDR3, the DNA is TGTGCCAGCAGCCAAGATCTTGTGCCGAACACTGAAGCTTTCTTT. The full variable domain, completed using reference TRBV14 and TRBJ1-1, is EAGVTQFPSHSVIEKGQTVTLRCDPISGHDNLYWYRRVMGKEIKFLLHFVKESKQDESGMPNNRFLAERTGGTYSTLKVQPAELEDSGVYFCASSQDLVPNTEAFFGQGTRLTVV.

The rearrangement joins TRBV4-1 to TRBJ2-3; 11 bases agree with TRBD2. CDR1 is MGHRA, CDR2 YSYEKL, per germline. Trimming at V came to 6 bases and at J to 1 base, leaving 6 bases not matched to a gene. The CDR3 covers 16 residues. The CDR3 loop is CASRPTSGKRTDTQYF. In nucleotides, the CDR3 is TGCGCCAGCAGACCGACTAGCGGGAAACGCACAGATACGCAGTATTTT.

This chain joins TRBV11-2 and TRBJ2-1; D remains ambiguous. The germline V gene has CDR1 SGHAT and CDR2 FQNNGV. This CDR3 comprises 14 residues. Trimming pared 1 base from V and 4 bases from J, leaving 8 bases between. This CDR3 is CASSLAPAYNEQFF. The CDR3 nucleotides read TGTGCCAGCAGCTTAGCCCCCGCTTACAATGAGCAGTTCTTC.

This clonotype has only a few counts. The CDR3 coding sequence is TGTGCCAGCAGCCATCTACACGGGGGGACTAATGAAAAACTGTTTTTT. Its translation: CASSHLHGGTNEKLFF. The chain employs TRBV7-2 and TRBJ1-4, with D tentatively TRBD1 (5 bases). CDR3 size: 16 residues. V was trimmed by 5 bases and J by 2 bases, leaving 15 bases between them. The germline V gene encodes CDR1 SGHTA and CDR2 FQGNSA.

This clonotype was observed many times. CDR3 residues: CSVELGGDYTEAFF. Here the CDR3 DNA reads TGCAGCGTTGAGTTAGGAGGGGACTACACTGAAGCTTTCTTT. The rearrangement joins TRBV29-1 to TRBJ1-1; a weak D match, TRBD1 (5 bases). The CDR3 loop spans 14 amino acids. Trimming took 3 bases from V and 3 from J, leaving 14 bases between them. Per the germline V gene, CDR1 is SQVTM and CDR2 is ANQGSEA.

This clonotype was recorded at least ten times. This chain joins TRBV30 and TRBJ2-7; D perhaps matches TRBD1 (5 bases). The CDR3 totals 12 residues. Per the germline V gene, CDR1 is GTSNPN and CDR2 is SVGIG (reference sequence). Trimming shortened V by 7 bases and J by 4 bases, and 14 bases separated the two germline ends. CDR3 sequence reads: CALAGSEYEQYF. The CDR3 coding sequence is TGTGCCTTAGCAGGGTCTGAGTACGAGCAGTACTTC.

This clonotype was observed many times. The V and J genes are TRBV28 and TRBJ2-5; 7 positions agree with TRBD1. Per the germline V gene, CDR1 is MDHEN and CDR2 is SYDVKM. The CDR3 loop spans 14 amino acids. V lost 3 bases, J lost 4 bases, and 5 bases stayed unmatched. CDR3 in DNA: TGTGCCAGCAGTTTCGCTGGGACAGCAGAGACCCAGTACTTC. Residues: CASSFAGTAETQYF. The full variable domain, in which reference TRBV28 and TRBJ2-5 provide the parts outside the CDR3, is DVKVTQSSRYLVKRTGEKVFLECVQDMDHENMFWYRQDPGLGLRLIYFSYDVKMKEKGDIPEGYSVSREKKERFSLILESASTNQTSMYLCASSFAGTAETQYFGPGTRLLVL.

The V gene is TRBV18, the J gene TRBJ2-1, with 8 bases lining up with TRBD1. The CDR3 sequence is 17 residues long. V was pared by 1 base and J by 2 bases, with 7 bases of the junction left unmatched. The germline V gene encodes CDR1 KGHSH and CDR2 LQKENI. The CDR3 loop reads CASSPLSAGQAYNEQFF. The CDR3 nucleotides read TGTGCCAGCTCACCACTCTCTGCGGGACAGGCCTACAATGAGCAGTTCTTC.

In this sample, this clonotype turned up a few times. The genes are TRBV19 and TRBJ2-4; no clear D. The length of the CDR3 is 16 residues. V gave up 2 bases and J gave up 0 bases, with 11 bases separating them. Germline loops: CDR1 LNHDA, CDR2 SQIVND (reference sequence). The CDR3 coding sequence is TGTGCCAGTAGTATAAGCGCCAGCCTAGCCAAAAACATTCAGTACTTC. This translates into CASSISASLAKNIQYF.

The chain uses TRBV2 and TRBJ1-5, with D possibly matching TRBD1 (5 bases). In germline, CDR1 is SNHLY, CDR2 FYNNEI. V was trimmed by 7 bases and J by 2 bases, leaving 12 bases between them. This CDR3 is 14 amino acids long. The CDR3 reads CASTGTRGNQPQHF. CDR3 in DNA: TGTGCCAGCACTGGGACCAGGGGCAATCAGCCCCAGCATTTT.

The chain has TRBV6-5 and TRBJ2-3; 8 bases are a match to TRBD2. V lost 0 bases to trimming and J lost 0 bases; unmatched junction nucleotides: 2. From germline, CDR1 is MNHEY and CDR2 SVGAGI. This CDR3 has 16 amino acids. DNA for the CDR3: TGTGCCAGCAGTTACTCAACTAGCGGAAGCACAGATACGCAGTATTTT. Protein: CASSYSTSGSTDTQYF.

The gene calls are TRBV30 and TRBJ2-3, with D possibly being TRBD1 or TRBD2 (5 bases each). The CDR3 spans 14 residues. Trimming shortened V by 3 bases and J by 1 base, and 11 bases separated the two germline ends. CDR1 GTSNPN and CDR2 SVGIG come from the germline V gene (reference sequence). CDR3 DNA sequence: TGTGCCTGGAGATGGGGGTTCGGCACAGATACGCAGTATTTT. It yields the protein CAWRWGFGTDTQYF.

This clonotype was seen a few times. As DNA, the CDR3 is TGTGCCAGCCGTACCCCGGGACTAGCAGATTACGAGCAGTACTTC. Amino acid sequence: CASRTPGLADYEQYF. V is TRBV28 and J is TRBJ2-7; 9 nucleotides agree with TRBD2. V was clipped by 8 bases and J by 4 bases; unmatched bases: 12. This CDR3 comprises 15 residues. Looked up from germline, CDR1 is MDHEN and CDR2 is SYDVKM.

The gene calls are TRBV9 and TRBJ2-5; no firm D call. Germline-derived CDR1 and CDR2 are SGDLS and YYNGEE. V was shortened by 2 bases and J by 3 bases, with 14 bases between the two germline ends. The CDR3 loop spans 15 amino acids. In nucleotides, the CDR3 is TGTGCCAGCAGCGTGAGTGGGCAGCCAAAAGAGACCCAGTACTTC. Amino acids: CASSVSGQPKETQYF.

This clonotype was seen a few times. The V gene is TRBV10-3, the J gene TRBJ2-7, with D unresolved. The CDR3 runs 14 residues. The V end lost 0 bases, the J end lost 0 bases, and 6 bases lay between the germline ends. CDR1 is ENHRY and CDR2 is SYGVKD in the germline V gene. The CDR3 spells CAISESILSYEQYF. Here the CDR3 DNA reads TGTGCCATCAGTGAGTCGATCCTCTCCTACGAGCAGTACTTC.

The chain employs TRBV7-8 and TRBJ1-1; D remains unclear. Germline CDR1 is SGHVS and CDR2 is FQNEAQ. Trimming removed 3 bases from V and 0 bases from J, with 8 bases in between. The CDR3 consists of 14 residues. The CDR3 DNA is TGTGCCAGCAGCTTCGGGGTTCTGAACACTGAAGCTTTCTTT. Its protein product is CASSFGVLNTEAFF.

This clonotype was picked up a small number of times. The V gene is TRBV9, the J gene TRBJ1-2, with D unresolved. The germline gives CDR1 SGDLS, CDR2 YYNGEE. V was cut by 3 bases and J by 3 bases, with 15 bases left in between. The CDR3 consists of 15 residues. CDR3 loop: CASSAQDGTYYGYTF. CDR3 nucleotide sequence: TGTGCCAGCAGCGCGCAGGACGGAACCTACTATGGCTACACCTTC. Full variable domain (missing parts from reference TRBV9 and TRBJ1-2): DSGVTQTPKHLITATGQRVTLRCSPRSGDLSVYWYQQSLDQGLQFLIQYYNGEERAKGNILERFSAQQFPDLHSELNLSSLELGDSALYFCASSAQDGTYYGYTFGSGTRLTVV.

The CDR3 region is CASSYGLAGNTGELFF. CDR3 sequence (DNA): TGTGCCAGCAGTTACGGCCTAGCGGGGAACACCGGGGAGCTGTTTTTT. The J gene is TRBJ2-2, the V gene TRBV6-5; 8 bases are shared with TRBD2. The germline CDR1 and CDR2 sequences are MNHEY and SVGAGI. This CDR3 spans 16 amino acids. Losses at the gene ends were 2 bases for V and 1 base for J; bases not matched to a gene: 3.

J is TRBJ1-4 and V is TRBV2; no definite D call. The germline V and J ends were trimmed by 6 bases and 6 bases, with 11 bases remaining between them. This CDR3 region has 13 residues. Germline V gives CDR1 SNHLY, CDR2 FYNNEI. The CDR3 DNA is TGTGCCAGCAGGAAGACACCGGATGAAAAACTGTTTTTT. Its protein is CASRKTPDEKLFF. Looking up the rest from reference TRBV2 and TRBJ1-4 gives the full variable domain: EPEVTQTPSHQVTQMGQEVILRCVPISNHLYFYWYRQILGQKVEFLVSFYNNEISEKSEIFDDQFSVERPDGSNFTLKIRSTKLEDSAMYFCASRKTPDEKLFFGSGTQLSVL.